Each of the 26 T cell receptor beta chains below was sequenced from the same sample in a study of cytomegalovirus exposure and HLA in healthy donors (dated by TCRdb to about 2017). The library came from the immunoSEQ multiplex PCR assay. For the multiplex PCR, a mixture combining 60 forward primers for TCR Vbeta segments and 13 reverse primers for TCR Jbeta segments was used. What TCRdb holds here is the immuneACCESS table cut down to in-frame rearrangements. Part of the clones is not present; checked against another copy, under half of the missing clones reflect an unresolved V gene, and the others are unexplained. This sample comprises fewer than 250,000 clones, about 76% of them detected only once. 1.6% of the sample is in the top ten clones. The specimen was PBMCs. Receptor source: a woman in her 50s in good health and CMV-seronegative.

This rearrangement joins TRBV13 to TRBJ1-1; D is ambiguous. The V gene lost 3 bases and the J gene lost 3 bases, with 8 bases spanning the gap. Germline assignment: CDR1 PRHDT and CDR2 FYEKMQ (reference sequence). This CDR3 comprises 13 residues. The CDR3 loop reads CASSFSTDTEAFF. In DNA, the CDR3 is TGTGCCAGCAGCTTTAGTACAGACACTGAAGCTTTCTTT.

The gene calls are TRBV6-6 and TRBJ1-5; D might be TRBD1 (6 bases). With 4 bases removed from V and 0 bases from J, the gap between germline ends came to 13 bases. CDR3 length: 16 residues. Germline assignment: CDR1 MNHNY and CDR2 SVGAGI (reference sequence). The CDR3 spells CASSSLQGYSNQPQHF. CDR3 coding DNA: TGTGCCAGCAGTTCGTTACAGGGTTATAGCAATCAGCCCCAGCATTTT.

This clone was recorded a few times. The chain links TRBV28 to TRBJ1-1, with 7 bases lining up with TRBD1. The CDR3 consists of 14 residues. The V gene's germline CDR1 is MDHEN and CDR2 SYDVKM. The V gene end was trimmed by 5 bases and the J gene end by 6 bases; junction bases not matched to a gene: 9. CDR3 nucleotide sequence: TGTGCCAGCAGTACTACAGGGGCGCGACCTGAAGCTTTCTTT. Protein: CASSTTGARPEAFF.

The V gene is TRBV10-3, the J gene TRBJ2-2, with a possible D match to TRBD2 (5 bases). Trimming left V 0 bases short and J 5 bases short, with 13 bases between. The CDR3 has 16 residues. Per germline, CDR1 ENHRY and CDR2 SYGVKD. CDR3 sequence reads: CAISESGPRATGELFF. CDR3 bases: TGTGCCATCAGTGAGTCCGGGCCGAGGGCAACCGGGGAGCTGTTTTTT.

This chain connects TRBV6-1 to TRBJ1-1, with 9 nucleotides matching TRBD1. Germline assignment: CDR1 MNHNS and CDR2 SASEGT. The ends lost 5 bases at V and 7 bases at J; junction bases unmatched: 5. This CDR3 contains 13 residues. CDR3 sequence (DNA): TGTGCCAGCAGTCCCTGGACAGGGGATGAAGCTTTCTTT. Protein product: CASSPWTGDEAFF.

The chain has TRBV5-4 and TRBJ2-1; D not resolved. V shed 0 bases and J shed 13 bases, with 11 bases lying between them. The CDR3 extends over 12 amino acids. Germline CDR1 is SGHNT and CDR2 is YYREEE (reference sequence). The CDR3 protein is CASSLGSRQQFF. CDR3 DNA sequence: TGTGCCAGCAGCTTGGGGAGTCGTCAACAGTTCTTC.

The rearrangement links TRBV6-1 to TRBJ2-7, with D tentatively TRBD1 (5 bases). Trimming removed 2 bases from V and 7 bases from J, with 9 bases in between. The CDR3 loop spans 12 amino acids. Germline V gives CDR1 MNHNS, CDR2 SASEGT. CDR3: CASSEWGREQYF. The CDR3 DNA reads TGTGCCAGCAGTGAATGGGGCCGGGAGCAGTACTTC.

This clone was observed once. This chain connects TRBV6-4 to TRBJ2-7; D perhaps matches TRBD2 (5 bases). Germline V gives CDR1 MRHNA, CDR2 SNTAGT. The germline V and J ends were trimmed by 4 bases and 2 bases, with 12 bases remaining between them. This CDR3 is 14 amino acids long. The CDR3 nucleotides are TGTGCCAGCAGTGCCGGGAATAGCGCCTACGAGCAGTACTTC. This translates into CASSAGNSAYEQYF.

The rearrangement links TRBV27 to TRBJ2-7, with D perhaps matching TRBD2 (5 bases). CDR3 length: 13 residues. Germline V lookup: CDR1 MNHEY, CDR2 SMNVEV (reference sequence). V lost 4 bases and J lost 3, with 10 bases in between. CDR3 in DNA: TGTGCCAGCAGTTCAGGAGGTTTCTACGAGCAGTACTTC. It yields the protein CASSSGGFYEQYF.

This clone was seen only a few times. This chain connects TRBV4-1 to TRBJ1-2; 10 nucleotides agree with TRBD1. The CDR3 consists of 13 residues. Germline CDR1 and CDR2: MGHRA and YSYEKL. J lost 6 bases, V lost 4 bases, and 2 bases had no gene match. The CDR3 here is CASSPGTGDGYTF. The CDR3 bases are TGCGCCAGCAGCCCCGGGACAGGGGATGGCTACACCTTC.

V and J are TRBV29-1 and TRBJ2-5, with D perhaps TRBD1 (6 bases). Between the trimmed V and J ends, which lost 6 bases and 2 bases, there was a span of 19 bases. CDR1 is SQVTM, CDR2 ANQGSEA, per germline. This CDR3 has 15 amino acids. The CDR3 nucleotides are TGCAGCGTAGGACCGTCCGGGACACTTCAAGAGACCCAGTACTTC. Translation: CSVGPSGTLQETQYF.

This chain links TRBV28 with TRBJ1-5, with D maybe TRBD1 (6 bases). The CDR3 is 16 amino acids. Trimming took off 4 bases at V and 0 bases at J, with 13 bases between the two ends. CDR1 and CDR2 (germline): MDHEN, SYDVKM. The CDR3 loop reads CASSSIDRYSNQPQHF. CDR3 coding DNA: TGTGCCAGCAGTTCCATAGACAGGTATAGCAATCAGCCCCAGCATTTT.

CDR3 region: CASSAAGGSGNTIYF. The CDR3, as DNA: TGTGCCAGCAGTGCCGCAGGGGGCTCTGGAAACACCATATATTTT. V and J are TRBV6-1 and TRBJ1-3; 7 bases map to TRBD1. Trimming at V came to 4 bases and at J to 0 bases, leaving 3 bases not matched to a gene. Germline values: CDR1 MNHNS, CDR2 SASEGT. The CDR3 is 15 amino acids.

The rearrangement links TRBV5-1 to TRBJ1-2; possible D gene TRBD1, 5 bases. CDR3 length equals 14 residues. With 2 bases removed from V and 4 bases from J, the gap between germline ends came to 12 bases. Germline V CDR1 and CDR2: SGHRS, YFSETQ. CDR3 amino acids: CASSFGHSSYGYTF. Written as DNA, the CDR3 is TGCGCCAGCAGCTTCGGACACTCGTCCTATGGCTACACCTTC.

This clone was observed once. The chain employs TRBV6-5 and TRBJ2-3; D not resolved. The CDR3 runs to 12 residues. V lost 4 bases and J 9 bases, leaving 11 bases between the germline ends. CDR1 and CDR2 from the germline V gene are MNHEY and SVGAGI. The chain's CDR3 is CASSSTPATQYF. In DNA, the CDR3 is TGTGCCAGCAGTTCCACACCCGCCACGCAGTATTTT.

The chain combines TRBV9 with TRBJ2-2; TRBD1 agrees at 8 bases. V was pared by 0 bases and J by 1 base, with 11 bases of the junction left unmatched. This CDR3 contains 19 residues. Germline values: CDR1 SGDLS, CDR2 YYNGEE. CDR3 DNA: TGTGCCAGCAGCGTAGTTGCAGGGGGCGGACCCTGGAACACCGGGGAGCTGTTTTTT. Translating it yields CASSVVAGGGPWNTGELFF.

The chain couples TRBV6-6 to TRBJ1-1; 8 nucleotides agree with TRBD1. Trimming removed 2 bases from V and 0 bases from J; junction bases left unmatched: 5. This CDR3 is built from 16 residues. Germline CDR1 MNHNY, CDR2 SVGAGI (reference sequence). CDR3: CASSYGTGKMNTEAFF. In DNA, the CDR3 is TGTGCCAGCAGTTACGGGACAGGCAAAATGAACACTGAAGCTTTCTTT.

J is TRBJ1-4 and V is TRBV18; TRBD1 matches at 8 bases. CDR3 length: 14 amino acids. V gave up 6 bases and J gave up 8 bases; unmatched junction bases: 8. Germline-derived CDR1 and CDR2 are KGHSH and LQKENI. CDR3 protein: CASSKGQGVEKLFF. CDR3 coding DNA: TGTGCCAGCTCTAAAGGACAGGGTGTGGAAAAACTGTTTTTT.

The gene calls are TRBV28 and TRBJ2-7; the match to TRBD1 covers 7 bases. J gave up 3 bases and V 8 bases, and 4 bases lay outside the gene matches. CDR1 MDHEN and CDR2 SYDVKM come from the germline V gene. CDR3 length: 12 residues. CDR3 nucleotides: TGTGCCAGCCGGGACAGATACTACGAGCAGTACTTC. The encoded protein is CASRDRYYEQYF.

Turning to this clone: The same CDR3 arises from other DNA sequences in this sample as well. The rearrangement joins TRBV5-1 to TRBJ1-1, with D tentatively TRBD1 (6 bases). The CDR3 covers 13 residues. Germline V lookup: CDR1 SGHRS, CDR2 YFSETQ. The ends were cut back, 0 bases at V and 4 bases at J, with 7 bases in the middle. CDR3 sequence: CASSLGRGTEAFF. In DNA form, the CDR3 reads TGCGCCAGCAGCTTGGGCAGGGGCACTGAAGCTTTCTTT.

The chain joins TRBV7-9 to TRBJ2-2; D is unresolved. V was clipped by 5 bases and J by 4 bases, with 11 bases between them. Germline assignment: CDR1 SEHNR and CDR2 FQNEAQ (reference sequence). The CDR3 loop spans 14 amino acids. In DNA form, the CDR3 reads TGTGCCAGCAGCCCCGTTATGAGCACCGGGGAGCTGTTTTTT. Its protein product is CASSPVMSTGELFF. The full variable domain, with the rest looked up from reference TRBV7-9 and TRBJ2-2, is DTGVSQNPRHKITKRGQNVTFRCDPISEHNRLYWYRQTLGQGPEFLTYFQNEAQLEKSRLLSDRFSAERPKGSFSTLEIQRTEQGDSAMYLCASSPVMSTGELFFGEGSRLTVL.

The chain couples TRBV4-1 to TRBJ2-1; TRBD2 matches 14 bases. Unmatched junction bases numbered 6, after V lost 4 bases and J lost 1 base. Per the germline V gene, CDR1 is MGHRA and CDR2 is YSYEKL. There are 18 residues in the CDR3. DNA for the CDR3: TGCGCCAGCAGCCGGGGACTAGCGGGAGTCTCGTCCTACAATGAGCAGTTCTTC. Encoded protein: CASSRGLAGVSSYNEQFF.

The V call is TRBV19, the J call TRBJ2-1; TRBD1 aligns across 8 bases. The ends lost 6 bases at V and 7 bases at J; junction bases unmatched: 11. Germline V gene lookup returns CDR1 LNHDA and CDR2 SQIVND (reference sequence). The CDR3 is made up of 15 amino acids. CDR3 in DNA: TGTGCCAGTAGGCGGACAGGGATGGGGATAAATGAGCAGTTCTTC. It is translated as CASRRTGMGINEQFF.

The V gene is TRBV11-2, the J gene TRBJ2-3; D perhaps matches TRBD2 (7 bases). Germline V gene data show CDR1 as SGHAT and CDR2 as FQNNGV. V lost 5 bases to trimming and J lost 1 base, with 16 bases between them. The CDR3 is 16 amino acids. Written as DNA, the CDR3 is TGTGCCAGCAGCCCCGGGGGGCCTAGCGGCACAGATACGCAGTATTTT. This encodes CASSPGGPSGTDTQYF.

CDR3 sequence: CASSPRGQESSYEQYF. In nucleotides, the CDR3 is TGTGCCAGCAGCCCCCGCGGACAGGAGAGCTCCTACGAGCAGTACTTC. The rearrangement uses TRBV9 and TRBJ2-7; 7 bases fit TRBD1. V shed 4 bases and J 0 bases; nucleotides not matched to a gene: 10. CDR1 and CDR2 (germline): SGDLS, YYNGEE. There are 16 residues in the CDR3.

This clone was seen a handful of times. In nucleotides, the CDR3 is TGTGCCAGCAGCTTAGGCAGGGTCGCCTACGAGCAGTACTTC. As protein: CASSLGRVAYEQYF. The chain combines TRBV7-8 with TRBJ2-7, with D perhaps TRBD1 (5 bases). The V gene's germline CDR1 is SGHVS and CDR2 FQNEAQ. Trimming pared 1 base from V and 2 bases from J, leaving 9 bases between. The CDR3 contains 14 residues.